Presented here are 32 T cell receptor beta chains from one specimen sequenced in a study of OX40 agonist ivuxolimab in advanced cancers. Some clones are missing from TCRdb's copy, which holds only in-frame ones; the method was immunoSEQ multiplex PCR. The sample contains more than 75,000 clones, 85% to 90% of which appear only once. This material consisted of CD4+ or CD8+ T cells sorted from blood, taken in a trial of the OX40 agonist ivuxolimab. Receptors were obtained from an adult with an advanced solid tumor such as melanoma, head and neck, liver or kidney cancer.

The J gene is TRBJ1-6, the V gene TRBV9; 9 bases fit TRBD1. V gave up 6 bases and J gave up 7 bases; unmatched junction bases: 5. The CDR3 extends over 14 amino acids. CDR1 is SGDLS, CDR2 YYNGEE, per germline. CDR3: CASNIQGANSPLHF. Here the CDR3 DNA reads TGTGCCAGCAATATACAGGGGGCGAATTCACCCCTCCACTTT.

The genes are TRBV6-1 and TRBJ1-3; D might be TRBD1 (5 bases). Germline V lookup: CDR1 MNHNS, CDR2 SASEGT. Trimming took 9 bases from V and 7 from J, leaving 13 bases between them. The CDR3 sequence is 12 residues long. Here the CDR3 DNA reads TGTGCCAGTGACCGGGGGAGGAACACCATATATTTT. Amino acids: CASDRGRNTIYF.

For the CDR3, the DNA is TGTGCCAGCTCACCTAGACAGGGGAACACCGGGGAGCTGTTTTTT. Translation gives CASSPRQGNTGELFF. The rearrangement uses TRBV18 and TRBJ2-2; 7 bases fit TRBD1. This CDR3 has 15 residues. Germline assignment: CDR1 KGHSH and CDR2 LQKENI. V lost 3 bases to trimming and J lost 1 base; unmatched junction nucleotides: 2.

The chain combines TRBV4-1 with TRBJ2-2; 11 positions agree with TRBD1. V lost 4 bases, J lost 5 bases, and 12 bases stayed unmatched. Germline V CDR1 and CDR2: MGHRA, YSYEKL. The CDR3 consists of 18 residues. In DNA form, the CDR3 reads TGCGCCAGCAGCCCGAGGCGGACAGGGGGCTTGGGGACCGGGGAGCTGTTTTTT. This codes for CASSPRRTGGLGTGELFF.

The chain uses TRBV30 and TRBJ2-5; tentatively, D is TRBD1 (5 bases). Germline V gene sequence: CDR1 GTSNPN, CDR2 SVGIG (reference sequence). The V gene lost 7 bases and the J gene lost 9 bases, with 24 bases spanning the gap. The CDR3 consists of 14 residues. CDR3 bases: TGTGCCTCTAGGGGTAGACCTACCTTGGCGGCCCAGTACTTC. It yields the protein CASRGRPTLAAQYF.

This clone was detected only a few times. The chain links TRBV30 to TRBJ2-1, with D tentatively TRBD1 or TRBD2 (6 bases each). The CDR3 length is 15 residues. Trimming removed 8 bases at V and 0 bases at J, with 17 bases between. Germline V lookup: CDR1 GTSNPN, CDR2 SVGIG (reference sequence). The CDR3 protein is CAGSMGGSSYNEQFF. The CDR3 DNA sequence: TGTGCCGGCTCCATGGGGGGCAGCTCCTACAATGAGCAGTTCTTC.

The chain links TRBV2 to TRBJ2-4, with TRBD2 identical over 7 bases. The length of the CDR3 is 16 residues. V lost 7 bases, J lost 1 base, and 10 bases stayed unmatched. The germline V gene encodes CDR1 SNHLY and CDR2 FYNNEI. The CDR3 reads CASNPGGGRAKNIQYF. CDR3 DNA: TGTGCCAGCAATCCTGGGGGGGGTAGGGCCAAAAACATTCAGTACTTC. Combining the CDR3 with reference TRBV2 and TRBJ2-4 gives the whole variable domain EPEVTQTPSHQVTQMGQEVILRCVPISNHLYFYWYRQILGQKVEFLVSFYNNEISEKSEIFDDQFSVERPDGSNFTLKIRSTKLEDSAMYFCASNPGGGRAKNIQYFGAGTRLSVL.

The gene calls are TRBV11-3 and TRBJ2-3, with D perhaps matching TRBD1 (6 bases). Looked up from germline, CDR1 is SGHNT and CDR2 is YENEEA. The CDR3 covers 13 residues. The V end was cut by 5 bases, the J end by 3 bases, with 9 bases between. The DNA for the CDR3 is TGTGCCAGCAGCCCCAGGGGAACAGATACGCAGTATTTT. Translating gives CASSPRGTDTQYF. The full variable domain, with the rest looked up from reference TRBV11-3 and TRBJ2-3, is EAGVVQSPRYKIIEKKQPVAFWCNPISGHNTLYWYLQNLGQGPELLIRYENEEAVDDSQLPKDRFSAERLKGVDSTLKIQPAELGDSAVYLCASSPRGTDTQYFGPGTRLTVL.

The chain is built from TRBV5-1 and TRBJ1-2, with 8 bases matching TRBD1. Germline loops: CDR1 SGHRS, CDR2 YFSETQ. The CDR3 extends over 16 amino acids. V lost 4 bases to trimming and J lost 8 bases; unmatched junction nucleotides: 16. CDR3 sequence reads: CASSTYEGGDRYGYTF. CDR3 DNA sequence: TGCGCCAGCAGCACGTACGAGGGCGGGGACAGGTACGGCTACACCTTC.

This chain links TRBV4-2 with TRBJ2-7; TRBD2 matches at 7 bases. Losses at the gene ends were 1 base for V and 2 bases for J; bases not matched to a gene: 8. Germline CDR1 reads LGHNA; CDR2 reads YNFKEQ. This CDR3 is 16 amino acids long. CDR3 bases: TGTGCCAGCAGCCAAGGGACCGGGACTACACCCTACGAGCAGTACTTC. This gives the protein CASSQGTGTTPYEQYF.

This clone was detected a few times. The CDR3 protein is CASTRDRGEKLFF. The CDR3 DNA is TGTGCCAGCACCCGGGACAGGGGCGAAAAACTGTTTTTT. The rearrangement uses TRBV6-5 and TRBJ1-4; TRBD1 agrees at 10 bases. This CDR3 is 13 amino acids long. The germline CDR1 and CDR2 sequences are MNHEY and SVGAGI. J gave up 8 bases and V 7 bases, and 4 bases lay outside the gene matches.

The chain employs TRBV18 and TRBJ2-5, with D possibly TRBD1 on 6 matching bases. The CDR3 is 13 residues long. Trimming left V 3 bases short and J 4 bases short, with 9 bases between. Germline V lookup: CDR1 KGHSH, CDR2 LQKENI. CDR3 protein: CASSPRGPETQYF. The CDR3 DNA follows: TGTGCCAGCTCACCCAGGGGACCAGAGACCCAGTACTTC.

The CDR3 region has the DNA TGTGCCAGCAGCCAAGGATTATTCGGGGGGCGCACTGAAGCTTTCTTT. Its translation is CASSQGLFGGRTEAFF. The chain uses TRBV11-1 and TRBJ1-1, with a tentative D call TRBD1 (6 bases). The CDR3 loop spans 16 amino acids. The V and J ends lost 5 bases and 4 bases respectively, with 20 bases between them. Per the germline V gene, CDR1 is SGHAT and CDR2 is FQDESV (reference sequence).

The chain couples TRBV19 to TRBJ2-2; either TRBD1 or TRBD2 may supply D (5 bases each). This CDR3 comprises 15 residues. V dropped 3 bases and J dropped 7 bases, with 15 bases sitting between them. The germline gives CDR1 LNHDA, CDR2 SQIVND (reference sequence). The CDR3 DNA sequence: TGTGCCAGTAGTATTGGGACCCAGGTAGTCGGGGAGCTGTTTTTT. Protein product: CASSIGTQVVGELFF.

The J gene is TRBJ1-3, the V gene TRBV7-9; 9 positions match TRBD1. The ends lost 6 bases at V and 0 bases at J; junction bases unmatched: 0. CDR1 and CDR2 (germline): SEHNR, FQNEAQ (reference sequence). This CDR3 has 14 residues. CDR3 sequence (DNA): TGTGCCAGCAGGGACAGGGGCTCTGGAAACACCATATATTTT. Translating it yields CASRDRGSGNTIYF. Filled out from reference TRBV7-9 and TRBJ1-3, the complete variable domain reads DTGVSQNPRHKITKRGQNVTFRCDPISEHNRLYWYRQTLGQGPEFLTYFQNEAQLEKSRLLSDRFSAERPKGSFSTLEIQRTEQGDSAMYLCASRDRGSGNTIYFGEGSWLTVV.

The chain uses TRBV10-3 and TRBJ2-5; D might be TRBD1 (5 bases). Judging by the DNA end, TRBJ2-7 fits better; the J call may be wrong. CDR3 length: 13 amino acids. Germline V lookup: CDR1 ENHRY, CDR2 SYGVKD. As DNA, the CDR3 is TGTGCCATCAGCAGTACAGGTTATTACGAGCAGTACTTC. It codes for CAISSTGYYEQYF.

The V and J genes are TRBV5-1 and TRBJ2-3, with a tentative D call TRBD2 (6 bases). V was clipped by 2 bases and J by 4 bases, with 11 bases between them. Germline assignment: CDR1 SGHRS and CDR2 YFSETQ. The CDR3 length is 14 residues. The CDR3 loop reads CASSLNSGSDTQYF. The CDR3 DNA follows: TGCGCCAGCAGCTTAAACAGCGGGTCAGATACGCAGTATTTT.

The rearrangement joins TRBV2 to TRBJ1-3, with D uncertain. CDR1 is SNHLY and CDR2 is FYNNEI in the germline V gene. This CDR3 contains 16 residues. The V and J ends lost 3 bases and 0 bases respectively, with 12 bases between them. CDR3 residues: CASSEVRAASGNTIYF. CDR3 coding DNA: TGTGCCAGCAGTGAGGTGAGGGCTGCCTCTGGAAACACCATATATTTT.

The rearrangement links TRBV7-3 to TRBJ2-3; 9 bases agree with TRBD2. The CDR3 is 16 residues long. J lost 0 bases, V lost 5 bases, and 6 bases had no gene match. Per germline, CDR1 SGHTA and CDR2 FQGTGA. The CDR3: CASSRGLAGSTDTQYF. CDR3 DNA sequence: TGTGCCAGCAGCCGGGGGCTAGCGGGGAGCACAGATACGCAGTATTTT.

The genes are TRBV19 and TRBJ2-1; no clear D gene. The CDR3 is 15 residues long. Trimming removed 4 bases from V and 2 bases from J, with 12 bases in between. CDR1 and CDR2 (germline): LNHDA, SQIVND (reference sequence). The CDR3 nucleotides read TGTGCCAGTAGTAGTAACCGGCTCACCTACAATGAGCAGTTCTTC. Protein product: CASSSNRLTYNEQFF. Looking up the rest from reference TRBV19 and TRBJ2-1 gives the full variable domain: DGGITQSPKYLFRKEGQNVTLSCEQNLNHDAMYWYRQDPGQGLRLIYYSQIVNDFQKGDIAEGYSVSREKKESFPLTVTSAQKNPTAFYLCASSSNRLTYNEQFFGPGTRLTVL.

V gene TRBV13 combines with J gene TRBJ2-2; TRBD2 matches 10 bases. The V gene's germline CDR1 is PRHDT and CDR2 FYEKMQ (reference sequence). The V gene end was trimmed by 3 bases and the J gene end by 6 bases; junction bases not matched to a gene: 10. CDR3 length: 17 residues. The CDR3 sequence is CASSFLISGGAPGELFF. In nucleotides, the CDR3 is TGTGCCAGCAGCTTTCTAATCAGCGGGGGGGCCCCCGGGGAGCTGTTTTTT.

CDR3 nucleotides: TGTGCCAGCAGCCTCAGGTACAATGAGCAGTTCTTC. It specifies CASSLRYNEQFF. The chain couples TRBV11-3 to TRBJ2-1; D gene ambiguous. The germline V and J ends were trimmed by 5 bases and 4 bases, with 6 bases remaining between them. Germline V gene lookup returns CDR1 SGHNT and CDR2 YENEEA. CDR3 length: 12 residues. Supplemented by reference TRBV11-3 and TRBJ2-1, the full variable domain reads EAGVVQSPRYKIIEKKQPVAFWCNPISGHNTLYWYLQNLGQGPELLIRYENEEAVDDSQLPKDRFSAERLKGVDSTLKIQPAELGDSAVYLCASSLRYNEQFFGPGTRLTVL.

V usage is TRBV28 and J usage is TRBJ1-5; perhaps TRBD1 as D (6 bases). The V end lost 5 bases, the J end lost 4 bases, and 15 bases lay between the germline ends. Germline V gives CDR1 MDHEN, CDR2 SYDVKM. The CDR3 is made up of 15 amino acids. The CDR3 is CASSPGGASNQPQHF. For the CDR3, the DNA is TGTGCCAGCAGTCCCGGGGGGGCTTCTAATCAGCCCCAGCATTTT.

The V and J genes are TRBV6-5 and TRBJ2-7; 10 positions agree with TRBD1. V trimming: 5 bases; J trimming: 0 bases; junction bases outside the gene matches: 4. The CDR3 spans 15 residues. Looked up from germline, CDR1 is MNHEY and CDR2 is SVGAGI. CDR3 DNA sequence: TGTGCCAGCAGTCTGGACAGGGGGGCCTCCTACGAGCAGTACTTC. This translates into CASSLDRGASYEQYF.

The gene calls are TRBV4-2 and TRBJ2-3; unclear D gene. The V gene lost 4 bases and the J gene lost 0 bases, with 8 bases spanning the gap. Germline V gives CDR1 LGHNA, CDR2 YNFKEQ. The CDR3 covers 14 residues. CDR3 sequence: CASSRRASTDTQYF. CDR3 coding DNA: TGTGCCAGCAGCCGTAGGGCTAGCACAGATACGCAGTATTTT.

The chain links TRBV9 to TRBJ2-1; weak D call: TRBD2 (5 bases). V was cut by 0 bases and J by 2 bases, with 18 bases left in between. Germline CDR1 and CDR2: SGDLS and YYNGEE. CDR3 length equals 18 residues. The CDR3 sequence is CASSVATGVMSAYNEQFF. The DNA for the CDR3 is TGTGCCAGCAGCGTAGCTACCGGGGTAATGAGCGCCTACAATGAGCAGTTCTTC.

The gene calls are TRBV10-3 and TRBJ2-1; 9 positions match TRBD1. The J segment lost 7 bases and the V segment lost 9 bases, leaving 4 bases of the junction unmatched. Germline V CDR1 and CDR2: ENHRY, SYGVKD. The CDR3 has 12 residues. CDR3 protein: CAIRTGENEQFF. The CDR3 DNA reads TGTGCCATACGGACAGGGGAAAATGAGCAGTTCTTC.

This chain uses TRBV7-2 with TRBJ2-7; perhaps TRBD1 as D (6 bases). V was cut by 3 bases and J by 1 base, with 10 bases left in between. The germline V gene encodes CDR1 SGHTA and CDR2 FQGNSA. The CDR3 has 14 amino acids. The CDR3 sequence: CASSFQQGSYEQYF. CDR3 DNA: TGTGCCAGCAGCTTTCAACAGGGATCCTACGAGCAGTACTTC.

The gene calls are TRBV10-3 and TRBJ2-3; D is undetermined. Per the germline V gene, CDR1 is ENHRY and CDR2 is SYGVKD. The CDR3 contains 14 residues. V was clipped by 11 bases and J by 5 bases, with 20 bases between them. The chain's CDR3 is CAYSQNGPGDTQYF. In DNA, the CDR3 is TGTGCCTACTCACAGAACGGACCCGGAGATACGCAGTATTTT.

J is TRBJ2-6 and V is TRBV13; D unresolved. The CDR3 is 16 residues long. Trimming removed 2 bases at V and 2 bases at J, with 10 bases between. The germline V gene encodes CDR1 PRHDT and CDR2 FYEKMQ (reference sequence). The CDR3 DNA is TGTGCCAGCAGCTTATATATCCCTCCTGGGGCCAACGTCCTGACTTTC. This codes for CASSLYIPPGANVLTF.

The chain recombines TRBV4-3 with TRBJ2-7; D not resolved. Germline values: CDR1 LGHNA, CDR2 YSLEER. V was cut by 0 bases and J by 3 bases, with 18 bases left in between. The CDR3 runs to 17 residues. The CDR3 protein is CASSQDFKTFGVYEQYF. The CDR3 region has the DNA TGCGCCAGCAGCCAAGATTTCAAAACCTTCGGTGTCTACGAGCAGTACTTC.

The chain employs TRBV5-1 and TRBJ2-5; 8 positions agree with TRBD1. V was clipped by 4 bases and J by 3 bases; unmatched bases: 2. Germline CDR1 reads SGHRS; CDR2 reads YFSETQ. The CDR3 consists of 13 residues. CDR3 protein: CASSPTGEETQYF. CDR3 bases: TGCGCCAGCAGCCCGACAGGGGAAGAGACCCAGTACTTC.